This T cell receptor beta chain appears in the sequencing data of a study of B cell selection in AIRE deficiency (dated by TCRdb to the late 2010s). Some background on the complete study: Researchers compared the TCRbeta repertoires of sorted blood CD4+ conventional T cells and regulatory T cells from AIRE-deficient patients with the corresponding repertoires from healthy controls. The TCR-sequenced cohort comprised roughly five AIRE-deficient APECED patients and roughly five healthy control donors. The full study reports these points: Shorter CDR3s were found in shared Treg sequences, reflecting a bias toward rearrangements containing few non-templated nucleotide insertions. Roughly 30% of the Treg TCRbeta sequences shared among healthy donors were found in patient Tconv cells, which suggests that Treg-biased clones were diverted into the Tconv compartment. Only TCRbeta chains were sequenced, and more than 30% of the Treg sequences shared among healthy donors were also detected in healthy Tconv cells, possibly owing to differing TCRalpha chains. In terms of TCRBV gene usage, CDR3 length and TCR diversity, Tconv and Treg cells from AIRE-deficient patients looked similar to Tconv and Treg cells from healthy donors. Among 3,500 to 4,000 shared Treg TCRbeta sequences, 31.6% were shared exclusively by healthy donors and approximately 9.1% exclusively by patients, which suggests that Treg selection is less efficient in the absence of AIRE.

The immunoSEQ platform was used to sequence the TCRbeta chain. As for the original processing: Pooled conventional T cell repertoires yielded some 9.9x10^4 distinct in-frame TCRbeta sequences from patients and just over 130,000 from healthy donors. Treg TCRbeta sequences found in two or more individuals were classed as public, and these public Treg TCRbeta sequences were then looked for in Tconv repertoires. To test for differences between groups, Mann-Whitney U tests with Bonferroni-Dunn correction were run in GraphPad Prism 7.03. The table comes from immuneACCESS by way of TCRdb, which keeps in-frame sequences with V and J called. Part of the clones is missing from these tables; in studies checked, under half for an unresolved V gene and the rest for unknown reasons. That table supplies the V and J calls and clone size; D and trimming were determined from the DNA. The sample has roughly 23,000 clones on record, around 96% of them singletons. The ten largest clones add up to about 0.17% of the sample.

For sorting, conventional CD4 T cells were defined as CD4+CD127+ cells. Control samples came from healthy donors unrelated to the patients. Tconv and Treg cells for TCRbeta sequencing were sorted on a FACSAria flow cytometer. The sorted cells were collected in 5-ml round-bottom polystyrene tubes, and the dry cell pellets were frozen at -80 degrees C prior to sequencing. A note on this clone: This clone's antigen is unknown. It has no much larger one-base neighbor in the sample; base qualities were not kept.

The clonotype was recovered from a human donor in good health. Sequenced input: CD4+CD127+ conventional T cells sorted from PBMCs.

The nucleotides read TGTGCCAGCAGCCAGAAGGCTAGCGGGGGGGCCCAAGAGACCCAGTACTTC. This encodes CASSQKASGGAQETQYF. The chain uses TRBV4-2 and TRBJ2-5; 12 of the junction bases match TRBD2. From the germline V gene, CDR1 is LGHNA and CDR2 is YNFKEQ. Germline trimming: 3 bases from V, 1 base from J; junction bases outside gene matches: 6. Inclusive of the bounding cysteine and phenylalanine, the CDR3 is 17 residues long. Kept here is only the CDR3 DNA, which spans 51 bases and is read in frame from base 1.